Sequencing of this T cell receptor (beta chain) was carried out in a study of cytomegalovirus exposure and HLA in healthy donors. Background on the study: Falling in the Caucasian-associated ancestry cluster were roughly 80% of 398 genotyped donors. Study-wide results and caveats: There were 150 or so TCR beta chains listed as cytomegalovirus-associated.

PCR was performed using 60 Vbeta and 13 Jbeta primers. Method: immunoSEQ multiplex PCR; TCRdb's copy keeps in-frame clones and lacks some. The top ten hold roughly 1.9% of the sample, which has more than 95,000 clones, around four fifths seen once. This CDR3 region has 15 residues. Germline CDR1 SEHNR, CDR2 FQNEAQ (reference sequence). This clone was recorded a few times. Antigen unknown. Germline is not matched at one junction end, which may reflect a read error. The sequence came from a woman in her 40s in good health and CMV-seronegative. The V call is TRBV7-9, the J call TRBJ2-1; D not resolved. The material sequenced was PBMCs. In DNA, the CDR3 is TGTTCCAGCAGCTTAGAATTGAATAGCTACAATGAGCAGTTCTTC. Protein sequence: CSSSLELNSYNEQFF.